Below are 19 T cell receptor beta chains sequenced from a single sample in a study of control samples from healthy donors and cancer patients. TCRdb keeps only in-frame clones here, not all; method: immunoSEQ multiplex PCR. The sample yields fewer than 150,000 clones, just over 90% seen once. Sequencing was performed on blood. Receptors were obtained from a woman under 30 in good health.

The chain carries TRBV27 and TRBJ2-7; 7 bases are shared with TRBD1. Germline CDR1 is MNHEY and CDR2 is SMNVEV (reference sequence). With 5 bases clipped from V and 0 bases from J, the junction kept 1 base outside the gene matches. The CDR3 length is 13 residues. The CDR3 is CASSRDSSYEQYF. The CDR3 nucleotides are TGTGCCAGCAGTCGGGACAGCTCCTACGAGCAGTACTTC.

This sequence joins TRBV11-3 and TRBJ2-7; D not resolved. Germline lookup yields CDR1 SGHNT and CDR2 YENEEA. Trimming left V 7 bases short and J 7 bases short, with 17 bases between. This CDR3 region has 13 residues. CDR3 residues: CASTRSELLEQYF. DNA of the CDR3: TGTGCCAGCACCAGGAGCGAGCTCCTGGAGCAGTACTTC.

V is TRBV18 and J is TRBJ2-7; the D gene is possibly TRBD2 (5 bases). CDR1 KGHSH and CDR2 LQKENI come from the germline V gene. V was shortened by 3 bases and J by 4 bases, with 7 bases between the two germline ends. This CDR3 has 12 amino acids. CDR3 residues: CASSPGAYEQYF. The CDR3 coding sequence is TGTGCCAGCTCACCGGGAGCTTACGAGCAGTACTTC.

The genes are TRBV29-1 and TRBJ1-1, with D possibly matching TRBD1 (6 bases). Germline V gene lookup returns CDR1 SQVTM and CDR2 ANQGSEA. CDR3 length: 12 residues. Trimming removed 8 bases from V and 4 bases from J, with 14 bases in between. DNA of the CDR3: TGCAGCCCGGGGGGCCATGGCACTGAAGCTTTCTTT. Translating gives CSPGGHGTEAFF.

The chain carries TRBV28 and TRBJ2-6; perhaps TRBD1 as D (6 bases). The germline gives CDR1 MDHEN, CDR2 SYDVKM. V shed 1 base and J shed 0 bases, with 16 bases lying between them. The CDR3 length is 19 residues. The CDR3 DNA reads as TGTGCCAGCAGTTTATATGGCAGGGGACGACACTCTGGGGCCAACGTCCTGACTTTC. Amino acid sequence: CASSLYGRGRHSGANVLTF.

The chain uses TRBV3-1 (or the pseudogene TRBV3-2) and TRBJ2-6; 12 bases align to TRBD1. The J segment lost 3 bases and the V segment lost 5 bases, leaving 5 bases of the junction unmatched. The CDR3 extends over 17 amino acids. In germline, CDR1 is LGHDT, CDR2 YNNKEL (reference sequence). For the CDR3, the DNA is TGTGCCAGCAGCTCTCGGGACAGGGGGCTTGGGGCCAACGTCCTGACTTTC. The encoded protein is CASSSRDRGLGANVLTF.

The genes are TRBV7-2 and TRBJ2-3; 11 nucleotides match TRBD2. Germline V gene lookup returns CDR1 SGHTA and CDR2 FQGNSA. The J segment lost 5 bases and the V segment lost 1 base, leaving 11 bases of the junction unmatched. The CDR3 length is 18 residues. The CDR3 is CASSLGLAGGRLGDTQYF. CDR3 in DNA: TGTGCCAGCAGCTTAGGTTTAGCGGGGGGGCGGCTTGGAGATACGCAGTATTTT.

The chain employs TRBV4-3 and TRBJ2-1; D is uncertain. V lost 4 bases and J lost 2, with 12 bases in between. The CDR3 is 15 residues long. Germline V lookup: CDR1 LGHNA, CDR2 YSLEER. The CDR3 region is CASSLELLPYNEQFF. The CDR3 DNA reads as TGCGCCAGCAGCCTCGAGTTGTTACCCTACAATGAGCAGTTCTTC.

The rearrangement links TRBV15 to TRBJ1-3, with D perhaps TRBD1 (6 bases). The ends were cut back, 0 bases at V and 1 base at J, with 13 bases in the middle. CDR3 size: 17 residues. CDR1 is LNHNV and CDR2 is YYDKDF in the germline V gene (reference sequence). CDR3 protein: CATSRDRDIGSGNTIYF. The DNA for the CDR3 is TGTGCCACCAGCAGAGACCGGGACATCGGGTCTGGAAACACCATATATTTT.

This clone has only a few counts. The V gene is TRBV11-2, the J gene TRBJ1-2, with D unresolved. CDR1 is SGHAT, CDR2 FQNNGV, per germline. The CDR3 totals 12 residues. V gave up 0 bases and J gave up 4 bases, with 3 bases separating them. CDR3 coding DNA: TGTGCCAGCAGCTTAGATGTCTATGGCTACACCTTC. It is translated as CASSLDVYGYTF.

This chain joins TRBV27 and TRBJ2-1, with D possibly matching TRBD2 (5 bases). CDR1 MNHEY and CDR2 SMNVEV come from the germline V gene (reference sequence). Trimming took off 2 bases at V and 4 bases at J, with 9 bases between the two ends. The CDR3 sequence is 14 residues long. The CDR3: CASSLGRGYNEQFF. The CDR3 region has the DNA TGTGCCAGCAGTTTAGGACGGGGATACAATGAGCAGTTCTTC.

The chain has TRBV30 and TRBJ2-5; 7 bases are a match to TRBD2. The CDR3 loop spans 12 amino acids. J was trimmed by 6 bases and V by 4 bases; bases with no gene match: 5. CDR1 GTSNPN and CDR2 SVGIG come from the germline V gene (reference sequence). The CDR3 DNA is TGTGCCTGGACGGACGGGAGGAAGACCCAGTACTTC. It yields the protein CAWTDGRKTQYF.

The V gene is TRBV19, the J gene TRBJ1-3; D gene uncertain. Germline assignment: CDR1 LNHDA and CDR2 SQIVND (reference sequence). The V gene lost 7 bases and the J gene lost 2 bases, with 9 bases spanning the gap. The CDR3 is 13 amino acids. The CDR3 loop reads CASTGWAGNTIYF. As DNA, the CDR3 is TGTGCCAGTACGGGATGGGCTGGAAACACCATATATTTT.

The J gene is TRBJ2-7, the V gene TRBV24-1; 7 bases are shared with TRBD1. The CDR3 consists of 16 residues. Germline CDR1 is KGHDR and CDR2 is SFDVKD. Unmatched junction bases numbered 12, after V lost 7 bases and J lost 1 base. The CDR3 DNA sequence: TGTGCCACCAGCAAAGACAGGGAGAGCTTTTCCTACGAGCAGTACTTC. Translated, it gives CATSKDRESFSYEQYF.

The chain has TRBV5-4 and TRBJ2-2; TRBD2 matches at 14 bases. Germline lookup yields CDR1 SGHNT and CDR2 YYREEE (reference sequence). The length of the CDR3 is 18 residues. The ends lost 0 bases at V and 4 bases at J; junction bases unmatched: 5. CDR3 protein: CASSLGGLAGAGTGELFF. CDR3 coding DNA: TGTGCCAGCAGCTTGGGGGGACTAGCGGGAGCAGGCACCGGGGAGCTGTTTTTT.

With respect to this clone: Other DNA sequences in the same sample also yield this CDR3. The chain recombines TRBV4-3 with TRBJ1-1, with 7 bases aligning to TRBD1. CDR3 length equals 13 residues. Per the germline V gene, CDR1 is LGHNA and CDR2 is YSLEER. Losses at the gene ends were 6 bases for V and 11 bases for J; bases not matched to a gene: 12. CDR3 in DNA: TGCGCCAGCAGTACAAGGGGGGGGACAGAGGCTTTCTTT. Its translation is CASSTRGGTEAFF.

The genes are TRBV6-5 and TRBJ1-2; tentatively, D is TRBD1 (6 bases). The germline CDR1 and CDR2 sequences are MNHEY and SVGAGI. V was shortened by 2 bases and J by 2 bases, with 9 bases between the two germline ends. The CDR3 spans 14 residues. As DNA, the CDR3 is TGTGCCAGCAGTTACGGGGGGGCCAACTATGGCTACACCTTC. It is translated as CASSYGGANYGYTF.

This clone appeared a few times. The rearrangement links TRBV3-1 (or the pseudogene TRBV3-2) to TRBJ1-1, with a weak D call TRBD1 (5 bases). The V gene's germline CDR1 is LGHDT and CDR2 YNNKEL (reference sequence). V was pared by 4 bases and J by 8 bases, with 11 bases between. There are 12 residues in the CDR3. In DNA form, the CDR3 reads TGTGCCAGCAGCCTATGGGGGGAAGAAGCTTTCTTT. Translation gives CASSLWGEEAFF.

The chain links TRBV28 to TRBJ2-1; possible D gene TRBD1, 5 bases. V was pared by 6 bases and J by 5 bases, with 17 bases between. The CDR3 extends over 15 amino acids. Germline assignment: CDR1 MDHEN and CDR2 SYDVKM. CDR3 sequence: CASSFHSGRDNEQFF. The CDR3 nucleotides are TGTGCCAGCAGCTTCCATTCAGGGCGAGACAATGAGCAGTTCTTC.